These T cell receptor beta chains were read from a single sample in a study of blood T cell repertoires in COVID-19. Only in-frame clones appear in the TCRdb table, and some are missing; sequencing was by immunoSEQ multiplex PCR. The top ten clones hold around 30% of a sample with more than 200,000 clones, roughly 88% of them seen once. What was sequenced was peripheral blood. These receptors were obtained from a man aged 35 to 55 with acute or convalescent COVID-19. CDR3s include the opening cysteine and the closing phenylalanine or tryptophan. D genes are given only for firm matches. Only some rows state a clone size, as once, few, many or a class for expanded clones.

J gene: TRBJ2-7
D gene: TRBD2
V gene: TRBV6-2/TRBV6-3
clone size: NA
CDR3 protein: CASSSLRSGLSYEQYF
CDR3 DNA: TGTGCCAGCAGTTCCCTCCGTAGCGGGCTTTCCTACGAGCAGTACTTC

J gene: TRBJ1-4
D gene: NA
V gene: TRBV2
clone size: NA
CDR3 protein: CASNQAEKLFF
CDR3 DNA: TGTGCCAGCAACCAGGCAGAAAAACTGTTTTTT

J gene: TRBJ2-5
D gene: TRBD1
V gene: TRBV18
clone size: NA
CDR3 protein: CASSPDRMGETQYF
CDR3 DNA: TGTGCCAGCTCACCGGACAGGATGGGGGAGACCCAGTACTTC

J gene: TRBJ2-3
D gene: TRBD1
V gene: TRBV19
clone size: NA
CDR3 protein: CATLDRGADTQYF
CDR3 DNA: TGTGCCACCTTAGACAGGGGCGCAGATACGCAGTATTTT

J gene: TRBJ2-5
D gene: TRBD2
V gene: TRBV6-1
clone size: NA
CDR3 protein: CASSESGSWGETQYF
CDR3 DNA: TGTGCCAGCAGTGAAAGCGGGAGTTGGGGAGAGACCCAGTACTTC

J gene: TRBJ2-1
D gene: NA
V gene: TRBV7-2
clone size: once
CDR3 protein: CASSSAIGGGTYNEQFF
CDR3 DNA: TGTGCCAGCAGCTCCGCGATCGGGGGAGGAACGTACAATGAGCAGTTCTTC

J gene: TRBJ1-6
D gene: TRBD1
V gene: TRBV19
clone size: NA
CDR3 protein: CASRRTTGGGSPLHF
CDR3 DNA: TGTGCCAGTAGGAGAACGACAGGGGGCGGGTCACCCCTCCACTTT

J gene: TRBJ1-2
D gene: TRBD1
V gene: TRBV19
clone size: NA
CDR3 protein: CASSIGDRATGYTF
CDR3 DNA: TGTGCCAGTAGTATTGGGGACAGGGCAACGGGCTACACCTTC

J gene: TRBJ1-2
D gene: TRBD1
V gene: TRBV19
clone size: NA
CDR3 protein: CASRTGDFKSDGYTF
CDR3 DNA: TGTGCCAGCCGGACAGGTGATTTTAAATCGGATGGCTACACCTTC

J gene: TRBJ2-1
D gene: TRBD1
V gene: TRBV5-6
clone size: once
CDR3 protein: CASSLGQGLFDEQFF
CDR3 DNA: TGTGCCAGCAGCTTGGGACAGGGGTTATTCGATGAGCAGTTCTTC

J gene: TRBJ2-3
D gene: TRBD2
V gene: TRBV5-1
clone size: NA
CDR3 protein: CASSLALAGEADTQYF
CDR3 DNA: TGCGCCAGCAGCTTGGCCCTAGCGGGAGAGGCAGATACGCAGTATTTT

J gene: TRBJ1-6
D gene: NA
V gene: TRBV7-8
clone size: NA
CDR3 protein: CASSLALRASNSPLHF
CDR3 DNA: TGTGCCAGCAGCTTAGCCCTCAGGGCTTCAAATTCACCCCTCCACTTT

J gene: TRBJ1-2
D gene: TRBD1
V gene: TRBV29-1
clone size: few
CDR3 protein: CSVEDPDRGGYTF
CDR3 DNA: TGCAGCGTTGAAGACCCTGACAGGGGCGGCTACACCTTC

J gene: TRBJ2-3
D gene: TRBD1
V gene: TRBV5-5
clone size: NA
CDR3 protein: CASSLEGADTQYF
CDR3 DNA: TGTGCCAGCAGCTTAGAGGGGGCCGATACGCAGTATTTT